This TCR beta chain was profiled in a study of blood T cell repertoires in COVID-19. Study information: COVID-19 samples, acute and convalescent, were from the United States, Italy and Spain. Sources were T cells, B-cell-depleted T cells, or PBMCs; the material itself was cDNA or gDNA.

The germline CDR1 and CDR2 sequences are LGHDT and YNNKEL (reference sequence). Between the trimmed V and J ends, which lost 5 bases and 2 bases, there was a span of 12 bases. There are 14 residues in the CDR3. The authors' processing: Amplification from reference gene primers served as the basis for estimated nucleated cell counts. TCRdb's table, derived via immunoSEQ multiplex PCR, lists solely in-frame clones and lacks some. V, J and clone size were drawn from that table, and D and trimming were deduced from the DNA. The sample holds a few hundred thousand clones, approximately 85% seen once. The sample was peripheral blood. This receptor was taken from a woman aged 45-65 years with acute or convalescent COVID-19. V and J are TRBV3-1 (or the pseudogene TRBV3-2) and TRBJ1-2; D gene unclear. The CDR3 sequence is CASSLNRANYGYTF. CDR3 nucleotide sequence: TGTGCCAGCAGCTTAAATCGCGCGAACTATGGCTACACCTTC.